What follows are 4 T cell receptor beta chains derived from one specimen sequenced in a study of blood T cell repertoires in COVID-19. Measured with immunoSEQ multiplex PCR; TCRdb has only the in-frame clones, and not every one. The sample comprises about 120,000 clones, 83% of which are singletons, and around 2% rests with the top ten. The sequenced sample consisted of peripheral blood. The receptors here all came from a young man with acute or convalescent COVID-19.

This chain connects TRBV18 to TRBJ1-2, with D possibly TRBD1 on 6 matching bases. Germline CDR1 reads KGHSH; CDR2 reads LQKENI. The CDR3 has 13 amino acids. V lost 2 bases and J lost 6, with 10 bases in between. Here the CDR3 reads CASSPDRRDGYTF. CDR3 bases: TGTGCCAGCTCACCAGACAGGAGAGATGGCTACACCTTC.

The CDR3 DNA is TGTGCCAGCAGTTCTTTTCGGGAGACCCAGTACTTC. It specifies CASSSFRETQYF. The chain carries TRBV6-2 or TRBV6-3 and TRBJ2-5; D uncertain. This CDR3 spans 12 amino acids. V was cut by 4 bases and J by 5 bases, with 8 bases left in between. The germline gives CDR1 MNHEY, CDR2 SVGEGT.

The V gene is TRBV7-6, the J gene TRBJ2-7; a weak D match, TRBD1 (6 bases). In germline, CDR1 is SGHVS, CDR2 FNYEAQ. The ends were cut back, 3 bases at V and 2 bases at J, with 8 bases in the middle. The CDR3 consists of 13 residues. The CDR3 reads CASSLDSTYEQYF. Written as DNA, the CDR3 is TGTGCCAGCAGCTTGGACAGTACCTACGAGCAGTACTTC.

This clone showed up just once. The chain uses TRBV4-3 and TRBJ2-2; D is possibly TRBD1 (5 bases). The CDR3 is 16 residues long. Trimming stripped 1 base from V and 0 bases from J, with 9 bases between. From germline, CDR1 is LGHNA and CDR2 YSLEER. The CDR3 region has the DNA TGCGCCAGCAGCCAAGTCGCAGGGTCGAACACCGGGGAGCTGTTTTTT. Translating it yields CASSQVAGSNTGELFF.